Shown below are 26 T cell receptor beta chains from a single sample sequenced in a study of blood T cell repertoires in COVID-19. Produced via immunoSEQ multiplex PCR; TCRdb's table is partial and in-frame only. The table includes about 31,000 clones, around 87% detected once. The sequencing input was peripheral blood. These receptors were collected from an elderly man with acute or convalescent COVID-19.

The CDR3 loop reads CAWSDDGNYGYTF. Here the CDR3 DNA reads TGTGCCTGGAGTGACGACGGGAACTATGGCTACACCTTC. The chain employs TRBV30 and TRBJ1-2; D is undetermined. This CDR3 comprises 13 residues. V was shortened by 1 base and J by 2 bases, with 8 bases between the two germline ends. Per germline, CDR1 GTSNPN and CDR2 SVGIG (reference sequence).

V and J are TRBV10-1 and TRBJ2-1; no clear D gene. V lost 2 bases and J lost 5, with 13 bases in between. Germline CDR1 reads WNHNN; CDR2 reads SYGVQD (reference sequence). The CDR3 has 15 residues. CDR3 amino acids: CASSEVAVQDNEQFF. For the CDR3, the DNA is TGCGCCAGCAGTGAGGTGGCAGTCCAGGACAATGAGCAGTTCTTC.

CDR3 sequence (DNA): TGTGCCAGCAGGGGTCCGGGACAGGGTGTCTACGAGCAGTACTTC. This gives the protein CASRGPGQGVYEQYF. The chain links TRBV5-4 to TRBJ2-7, with TRBD1 matching over 9 bases. V dropped 5 bases and J dropped 3; count of bases not matched to a gene: 9. This CDR3 spans 15 amino acids. Germline CDR1 SGHNT, CDR2 YYREEE (reference sequence). Drawing the rest from reference TRBV5-4 and TRBJ2-7, the complete variable domain is ETGVTQSPTHLIKTRGQQVTLRCSSQSGHNTVSWYQQALGQGPQFIFQYYREEENGRGNFPPRFSGLQFPNYSSELNVNALELDDSALYLCASRGPGQGVYEQYFGPGTRLTVT.

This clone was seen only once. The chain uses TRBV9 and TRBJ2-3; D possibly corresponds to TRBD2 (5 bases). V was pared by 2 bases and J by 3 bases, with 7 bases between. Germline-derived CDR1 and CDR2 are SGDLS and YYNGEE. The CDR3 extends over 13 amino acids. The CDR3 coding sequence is TGTGCCAGCAGCGTCCCGGGGACAGATACGCAGTATTTT. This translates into CASSVPGTDTQYF.

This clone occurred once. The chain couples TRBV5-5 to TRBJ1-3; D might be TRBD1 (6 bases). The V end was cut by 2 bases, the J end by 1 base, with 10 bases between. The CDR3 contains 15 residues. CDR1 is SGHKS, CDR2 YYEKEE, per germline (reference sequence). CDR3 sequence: CASSFRQGSGNTIYF. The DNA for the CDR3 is TGTGCCAGCAGCTTTCGTCAGGGGTCTGGAAACACCATATATTTT. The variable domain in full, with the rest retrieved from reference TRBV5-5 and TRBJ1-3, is DAGVTQSPTHLIKTRGQQVTLRCSPISGHKSVSWYQQVLGQGPQFIFQYYEKEERGRGNFPDRFSARQFPNYSSELNVNALLLGDSALYLCASSFRQGSGNTIYFGEGSWLTVV.

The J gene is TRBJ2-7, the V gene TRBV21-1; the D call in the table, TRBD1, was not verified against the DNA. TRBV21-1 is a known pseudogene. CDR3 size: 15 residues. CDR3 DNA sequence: TGTGCCAGCAGCTTCACAGGGTCCCTTTCCTACGAGCAGTACTTC. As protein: CASSFTGSLSYEQYF.

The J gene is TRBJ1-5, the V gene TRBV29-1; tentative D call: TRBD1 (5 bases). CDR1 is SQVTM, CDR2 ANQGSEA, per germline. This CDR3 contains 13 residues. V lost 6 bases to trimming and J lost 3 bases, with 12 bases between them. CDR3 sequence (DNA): TGCAGCGTGGGGGGACGGAACAATCAGCCCCAGCATTTT. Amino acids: CSVGGRNNQPQHF.

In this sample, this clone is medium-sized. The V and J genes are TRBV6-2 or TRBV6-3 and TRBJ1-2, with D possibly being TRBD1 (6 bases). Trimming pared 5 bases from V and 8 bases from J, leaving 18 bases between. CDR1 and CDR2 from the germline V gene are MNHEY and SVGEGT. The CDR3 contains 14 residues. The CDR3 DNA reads TGTGCCAGCAGTCCAAGGCGGGGGGGCGCAGGCTACACCTTC. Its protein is CASSPRRGGAGYTF.

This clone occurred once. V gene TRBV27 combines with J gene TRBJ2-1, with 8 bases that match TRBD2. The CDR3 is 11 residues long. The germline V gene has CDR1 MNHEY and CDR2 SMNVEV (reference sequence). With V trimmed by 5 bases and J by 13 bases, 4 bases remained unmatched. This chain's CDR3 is CASSHRTSQFF. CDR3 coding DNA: TGTGCCAGCAGTCATAGGACTAGCCAGTTCTTC.

CDR3 sequence: CSVEEGREKLFF. CDR3 DNA sequence: TGCAGCGTTGAAGAGGGCAGGGAAAAACTGTTTTTT. This chain connects TRBV29-1 to TRBJ1-4; D unresolved. The CDR3 is made up of 12 amino acids. V was pared by 0 bases and J by 8 bases, with 7 bases between. CDR1 is SQVTM and CDR2 is ANQGSEA in the germline V gene.

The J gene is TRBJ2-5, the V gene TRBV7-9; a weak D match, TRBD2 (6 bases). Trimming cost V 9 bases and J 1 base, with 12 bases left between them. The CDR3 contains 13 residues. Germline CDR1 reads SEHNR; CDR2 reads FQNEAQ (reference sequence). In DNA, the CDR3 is TGTGCCAGTCAGGAGGGCCCCCAAGAGACCCAGTACTTC. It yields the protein CASQEGPQETQYF.

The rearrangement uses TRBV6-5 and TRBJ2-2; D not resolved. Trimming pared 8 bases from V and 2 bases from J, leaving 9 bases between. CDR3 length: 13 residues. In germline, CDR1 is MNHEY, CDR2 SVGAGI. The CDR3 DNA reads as TGTGCCAGCCCCGACTTCAACACCGGGGAGCTGTTTTTT. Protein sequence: CASPDFNTGELFF.

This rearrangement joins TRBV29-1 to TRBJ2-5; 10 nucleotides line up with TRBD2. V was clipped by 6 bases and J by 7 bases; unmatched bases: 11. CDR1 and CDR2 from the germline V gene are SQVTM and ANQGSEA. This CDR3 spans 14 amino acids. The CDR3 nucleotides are TGCAGCGTATTAACTAGCGGGGACTCAAGGACCCAGTACTTC. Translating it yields CSVLTSGDSRTQYF.

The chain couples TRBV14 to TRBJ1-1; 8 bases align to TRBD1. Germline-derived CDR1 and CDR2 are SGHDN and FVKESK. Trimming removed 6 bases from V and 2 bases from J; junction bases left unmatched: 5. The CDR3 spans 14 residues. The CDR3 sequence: CASSRQGPNTEAFF. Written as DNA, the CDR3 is TGTGCCAGCAGTAGACAGGGGCCAAACACTGAAGCTTTCTTT.

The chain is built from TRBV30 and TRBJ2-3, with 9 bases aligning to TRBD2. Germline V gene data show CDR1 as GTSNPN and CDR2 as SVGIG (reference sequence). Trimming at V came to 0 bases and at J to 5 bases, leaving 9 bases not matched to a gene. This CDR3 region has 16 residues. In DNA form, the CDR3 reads TGTGCCTGGAGTGTAATTCGGCGGGGGGGCGGAGATACGCAGTATTTT. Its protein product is CAWSVIRRGGGDTQYF. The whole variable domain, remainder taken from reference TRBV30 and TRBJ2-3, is SQTIHQWPATLVQPVGSPLSLECTVEGTSNPNLYWYRQAAGRGLQLLFYSVGIGQISSEVPQNLSASRPQDRQFILSSKKLLLSDSGFYLCAWSVIRRGGGDTQYFGPGTRLTVL.

This CDR3 reads CASAGTDNAWEKLFF. DNA for the CDR3: TGTGCCAGCGCTGGGACAGATAACGCATGGGAAAAACTGTTTTTT. The chain employs TRBV28 and TRBJ1-4; 7 positions agree with TRBD1. Trimming removed 8 bases from V and 8 bases from J; junction bases left unmatched: 14. Germline assignment: CDR1 MDHEN and CDR2 SYDVKM. This CDR3 is built from 15 residues.

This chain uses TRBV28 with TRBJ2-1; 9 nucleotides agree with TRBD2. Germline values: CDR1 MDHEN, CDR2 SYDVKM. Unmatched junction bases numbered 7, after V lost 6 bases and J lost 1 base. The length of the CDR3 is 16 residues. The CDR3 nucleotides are TGTGCCAGCAGCCTGGCGGGGGGGCAATCCTACAATGAGCAGTTCTTC. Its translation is CASSLAGGQSYNEQFF.

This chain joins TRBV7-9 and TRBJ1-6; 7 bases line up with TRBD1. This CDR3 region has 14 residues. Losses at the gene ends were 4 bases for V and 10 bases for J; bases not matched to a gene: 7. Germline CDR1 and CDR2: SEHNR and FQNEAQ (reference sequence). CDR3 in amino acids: CASSSGGSWSPLHF. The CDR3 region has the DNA TGTGCCAGCAGCTCAGGGGGTTCCTGGTCACCCCTCCACTTT.

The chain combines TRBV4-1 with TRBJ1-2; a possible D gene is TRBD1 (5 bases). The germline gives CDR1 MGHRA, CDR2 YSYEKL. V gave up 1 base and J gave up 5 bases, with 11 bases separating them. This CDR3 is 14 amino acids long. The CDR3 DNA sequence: TGCGCCAGCAGCCAAGGGGGCTCCGGGTATGGCTACACCTTC. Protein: CASSQGGSGYGYTF.

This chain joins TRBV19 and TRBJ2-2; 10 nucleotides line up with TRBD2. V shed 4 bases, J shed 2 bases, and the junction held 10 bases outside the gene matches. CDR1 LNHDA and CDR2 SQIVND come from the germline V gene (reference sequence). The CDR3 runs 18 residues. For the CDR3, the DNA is TGTGCCAGTAGTAAGGCGGCTAGCGGGGGACCCAACACCGGGGAGCTGTTTTTT. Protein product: CASSKAASGGPNTGELFF.

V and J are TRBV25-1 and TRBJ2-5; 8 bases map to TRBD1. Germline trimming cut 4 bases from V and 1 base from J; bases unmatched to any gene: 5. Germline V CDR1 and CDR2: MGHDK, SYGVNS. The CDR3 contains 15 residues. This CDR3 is CASSAPRGRQETQYF. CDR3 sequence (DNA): TGTGCCAGCAGTGCACCCAGGGGGCGCCAAGAGACCCAGTACTTC. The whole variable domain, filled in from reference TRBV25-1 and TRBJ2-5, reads EADIYQTPRYLVIGTGKKITLECSQTMGHDKMYWYQQDPGMELHLIHYSYGVNSTEKGDLSSESTVSRIRTEHFPLTLESARPSHTSQYLCASSAPRGRQETQYFGPGTRLLVL.

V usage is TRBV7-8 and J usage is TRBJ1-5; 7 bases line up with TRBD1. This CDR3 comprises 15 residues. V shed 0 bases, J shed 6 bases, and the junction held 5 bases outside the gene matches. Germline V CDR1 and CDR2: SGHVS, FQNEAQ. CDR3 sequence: CASSLAQGKGQPQHF. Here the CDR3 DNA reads TGTGCCAGCAGCTTAGCACAGGGGAAAGGTCAGCCCCAGCATTTT.

CDR3 bases: TGTGCCAGCAGTACCCCGGGACAGGGGGCTCTCTATGGCTACACCTTC. Translating gives CASSTPGQGALYGYTF. This chain connects TRBV6-6 to TRBJ1-2, with 12 bases lining up with TRBD1. The CDR3 is 16 residues long. J gave up 4 bases and V 5 bases, and 8 bases lay outside the gene matches. Per germline, CDR1 MNHNY and CDR2 SVGAGI (reference sequence).

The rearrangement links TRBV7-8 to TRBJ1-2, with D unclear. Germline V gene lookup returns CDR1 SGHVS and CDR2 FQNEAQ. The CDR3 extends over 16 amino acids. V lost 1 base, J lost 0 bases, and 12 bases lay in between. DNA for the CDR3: TGTGCCAGCAGCTTAGGGGCAGTTACTTCTAACTATGGCTACACCTTC. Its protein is CASSLGAVTSNYGYTF.

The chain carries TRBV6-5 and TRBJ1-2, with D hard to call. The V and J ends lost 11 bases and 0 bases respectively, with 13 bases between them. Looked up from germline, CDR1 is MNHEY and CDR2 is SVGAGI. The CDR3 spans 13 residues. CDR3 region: CASQRGSNYGYTF. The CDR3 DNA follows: TGTGCCTCCCAGCGAGGATCTAACTATGGCTACACCTTC.

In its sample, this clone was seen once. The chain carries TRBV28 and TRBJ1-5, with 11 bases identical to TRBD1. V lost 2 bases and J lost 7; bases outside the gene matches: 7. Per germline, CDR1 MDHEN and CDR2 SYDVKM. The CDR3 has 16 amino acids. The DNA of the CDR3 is TGTGCCAGCAGTTTAATGGGGACAGGGGGGGAACAGCCCCAGCATTTT. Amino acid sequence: CASSLMGTGGEQPQHF.